Listed below are T cell receptor beta chains from one sample, sequenced in a study of identical twins. TCRdb called the 5' RACE reads again in MiXCR, with one record for every CDR3 protein. The table has roughly 540,000 distinct CDR3 sequences, less than 25% seen once. The same specimen was also included in a second study, on T cells expressing NK-cell markers.

Material: CD4+ T cells sorted from blood. The origin of the receptors is a woman aged 18-29 years in good health. CDR3s include the opening cysteine and the closing phenylalanine or tryptophan. Each record gives: D gene, clone size, J gene, V gene, CDR3 protein, CDR3 DNA. The D gene is left open where the match is weak. A clone size is listed for some rows: how often the clone was seen (once, few, many), or a class if it is expanded.

d_gene: TRBD1
abundance: .
j_gene: TRBJ2-1
v_gene: TRBV27
CDR3aa: CASSLWTGPDNEQFF
CDR3nt: TGTGCCAGCAGTTTATGGACAGGGCCCGACAATGAGCAGTTCTTC

d_gene: TRBD2
abundance: .
j_gene: TRBJ2-1
v_gene: TRBV18
CDR3aa: CASSLSGTSAGAQQFF
CDR3nt: TGTGCCAGCTCACTGTCCGGGACTAGCGCTGGAGCCCAACAGTTCTTC

d_gene: TRBD1
abundance: .
j_gene: TRBJ2-7
v_gene: TRBV5-1
CDR3aa: CASSTWTGAGEQYF
CDR3nt: TGCGCCAGCAGCACCTGGACAGGGGCAGGCGAGCAGTACTTC

d_gene: .
abundance: .
j_gene: TRBJ2-1
v_gene: TRBV20-1
CDR3aa: CSATLSSYNEQFF
CDR3nt: TGCAGTGCTACCCTAAGCTCCTACAATGAGCAGTTCTTC

d_gene: .
abundance: .
j_gene: TRBJ1-1
v_gene: TRBV6-6
CDR3aa: CASSRILNTEAFF
CDR3nt: TGTGCCAGCAGCCGGATTTTGAACACTGAAGCTTTCTTT

d_gene: TRBD2
abundance: few
j_gene: TRBJ2-1
v_gene: TRBV5-1
CDR3aa: CASKTGTRRVPNEQFF
CDR3nt: TGCGCCAGCAAGACCGGGACTAGAAGGGTCCCTAATGAGCAGTTCTTC

d_gene: TRBD1
abundance: many
j_gene: TRBJ2-2
v_gene: TRBV27
CDR3aa: CASSNRGRTGELFF
CDR3nt: TGTGCCAGCAGTAACAGGGGGCGCACCGGGGAGCTGTTTTTT

d_gene: TRBD1
abundance: .
j_gene: TRBJ2-7
v_gene: TRBV7-3
CDR3aa: CASSLQRTGYSQQYF
CDR3nt: TGTGCCAGCAGCTTACAAAGGACAGGGTACTCGCAGCAGTACTTC

d_gene: .
abundance: .
j_gene: TRBJ2-3
v_gene: TRBV6-1
CDR3aa: CASSLGYSSDTQYF
CDR3nt: TGTGCCAGCAGCCTTGGGTACTCCTCCGATACGCAGTATTTT

d_gene: TRBD2
abundance: many
j_gene: TRBJ2-5
v_gene: TRBV20-1
CDR3aa: CSARVSGRQLETQYF
CDR3nt: TGCAGTGCTAGAGTGTCCGGGAGGCAGCTAGAGACCCAGTACTTC

d_gene: TRBD2
abundance: .
j_gene: TRBJ2-1
v_gene: TRBV5-1
CDR3aa: CASSPIGLAANEQFF
CDR3nt: TGCGCCAGCAGCCCTATAGGACTAGCGGCGAATGAGCAGTTCTTC

d_gene: .
abundance: .
j_gene: TRBJ2-5
v_gene: TRBV21-1
CDR3aa: CASSKRGRAPQETQYF
CDR3nt: TGTGCCAGCAGCAAACGGGGGAGGGCCCCGCAAGAGACCCAGTACTTC

d_gene: TRBD2
abundance: .
j_gene: TRBJ2-4
v_gene: TRBV20-1
CDR3aa: CSATHPTSGRYPNIQYF
CDR3nt: TGCAGTGCTACCCACCCCACTAGCGGGAGGTATCCAAACATTCAGTACTTC

d_gene: .
abundance: .
j_gene: TRBJ2-1
v_gene: TRBV11-3
CDR3aa: CASSFPGPSFNEQFF
CDR3nt: TGTGCCAGCAGCTTCCCGGGACCCTCCTTCAATGAGCAGTTCTTC

d_gene: .
abundance: .
j_gene: TRBJ2-3
v_gene: TRBV20-1
CDR3aa: CSARAMADTQYF
CDR3nt: TGCAGTGCTAGAGCGATGGCGGATACGCAGTATTTT

d_gene: .
abundance: .
j_gene: TRBJ2-3
v_gene: TRBV20-1
CDR3aa: CSVRVETDTQYF
CDR3nt: TGCAGTGTAAGGGTAGAGACAGATACGCAGTATTTT

d_gene: TRBD1
abundance: .
j_gene: TRBJ2-7
v_gene: TRBV7-6
CDR3aa: CASSLVPLAGQGIREQYF
CDR3nt: TGTGCCAGCAGCTTAGTCCCGCTTGCGGGACAGGGGATTCGCGAGCAGTACTTC

d_gene: TRBD2
abundance: .
j_gene: TRBJ2-3
v_gene: TRBV20-1
CDR3aa: CSATPLAGTSTDTQYF
CDR3nt: TGCAGTGCTACCCCACTAGCGGGGACTAGCACAGATACGCAGTATTTT

d_gene: TRBD2
abundance: .
j_gene: TRBJ2-3
v_gene: TRBV5-6
CDR3aa: CASSRSGRGRDTQYF
CDR3nt: TGTGCCAGCAGCCGTAGCGGGAGGGGGAGGGATACGCAGTATTTT

d_gene: .
abundance: few
j_gene: TRBJ2-6
v_gene: TRBV11-1
CDR3aa: CASSLPRGHSSGANVLTF
CDR3nt: TGTGCCAGCAGCTTACCTCGGGGGCATTCCTCTGGGGCCAACGTCCTGACTTTC

d_gene: TRBD2
abundance: once
j_gene: TRBJ2-3
v_gene: TRBV20-1
CDR3aa: CCARWASGASTDTQYF
CDR3nt: TGCTGTGCTAGATGGGCTAGCGGGGCCAGCACAGATACGCAGTATTTT

d_gene: TRBD2
abundance: .
j_gene: TRBJ2-3
v_gene: TRBV6-2/TRBV6-3
CDR3aa: CASWTSGRGKDTQYF
CDR3nt: TGTGCCAGCTGGACTAGCGGGAGGGGTAAGGATACGCAGTATTTT

d_gene: .
abundance: few
j_gene: TRBJ2-7
v_gene: TRBV12-3/TRBV12-4
CDR3aa: CASSSRGTWRALQYF
CDR3nt: TGTGCCAGCAGCTCTAGGGGGACCTGGAGAGCCTTGCAGTACTTC

d_gene: .
abundance: .
j_gene: TRBJ2-7
v_gene: TRBV2
CDR3aa: CASKKESGEQYF
CDR3nt: TGTGCCAGTAAAAAGGAATCGGGCGAGCAGTACTTC

d_gene: .
abundance: few
j_gene: TRBJ2-5
v_gene: TRBV20-1
CDR3aa: CSARGENGETQYF
CDR3nt: TGCAGTGCCCGCGGGGAGAACGGAGAGACCCAGTACTTC

d_gene: TRBD2
abundance: .
j_gene: TRBJ2-5
v_gene: TRBV3-1
CDR3aa: CASSPRVSGTSWETQYF
CDR3nt: TGTGCCAGCAGCCCCCGTGTCTCTGGGACTAGCTGGGAGACCCAGTACTTC

d_gene: TRBD1
abundance: once
j_gene: TRBJ2-7
v_gene: TRBV11-2
CDR3aa: CASSLGQTYYEQYF
CDR3nt: TGTGCCAGCAGCTTGGGACAGACCTACTACGAGCAGTACTTC

d_gene: .
abundance: .
j_gene: TRBJ2-1
v_gene: TRBV3-1
CDR3aa: CASSLHESSYNEQFF
CDR3nt: TGTGCCAGCAGCCTCCACGAGAGCTCCTACAATGAGCAGTTCTTC

d_gene: .
abundance: .
j_gene: TRBJ1-1
v_gene: TRBV5-1
CDR3aa: CASSVRDAVEAFF
CDR3nt: TGCGCCAGCAGCGTTCGGGACGCAGTTGAAGCTTTCTTT

d_gene: .
abundance: many
j_gene: TRBJ2-4
v_gene: TRBV29-1
CDR3aa: CSVEDPPGIQYF
CDR3nt: TGCAGCGTTGAAGATCCCCCGGGCATTCAGTACTTC

d_gene: TRBD1
abundance: .
j_gene: TRBJ2-7
v_gene: TRBV6-5
CDR3aa: CASSYRDRIYEQYF
CDR3nt: TGTGCCAGCAGTTACCGGGACAGAATCTACGAGCAGTACTTC

d_gene: TRBD2
abundance: .
j_gene: TRBJ2-1
v_gene: TRBV7-7
CDR3aa: CASSPLAGFNNEQFF
CDR3nt: TGTGCCAGCAGCCCACTAGCGGGTTTCAACAATGAGCAGTTCTTC

d_gene: .
abundance: .
j_gene: TRBJ1-1
v_gene: TRBV7-3
CDR3aa: CASRISRESNTEAFF
CDR3nt: TGTGCCAGCAGGATATCGCGGGAATCGAACACTGAAGCTTTCTTT

d_gene: TRBD2
abundance: few
j_gene: TRBJ2-5
v_gene: TRBV20-1
CDR3aa: CSARDPTSGAQETQYF
CDR3nt: TGCAGTGCTAGGGACCCGACTAGCGGGGCTCAAGAGACCCAGTACTTC

d_gene: TRBD1
abundance: few
j_gene: TRBJ2-5
v_gene: TRBV27
CDR3aa: CASSLTGFVETQYF
CDR3nt: TGTGCCAGCAGTCTGACAGGGTTTGTGGAGACCCAGTACTTC

d_gene: .
abundance: .
j_gene: TRBJ1-1
v_gene: TRBV6-5
CDR3aa: CASSYTRRAGSTSEAFF
CDR3nt: TGTGCCAGCAGTTACACTCGGAGGGCAGGGAGTACCTCTGAAGCTTTCTTT

d_gene: .
abundance: few
j_gene: TRBJ1-6
v_gene: TRBV20-1
CDR3aa: CSARGQSNSPLHF
CDR3nt: TGCAGTGCTAGAGGACAGTCTAATTCACCCCTCCACTTT

d_gene: .
abundance: .
j_gene: TRBJ2-7
v_gene: TRBV6-1
CDR3aa: CASSEGRAGSYEQYF
CDR3nt: TGTGCCAGCAGTGAAGGTCGTGCCGGATCCTACGAGCAGTACTTC

d_gene: TRBD1
abundance: many
j_gene: TRBJ2-7
v_gene: TRBV18
CDR3aa: CASSPGTGGYEQYF
CDR3nt: TGTGCCAGCAGTCCAGGGACAGGGGGCTACGAGCAGTACTTC